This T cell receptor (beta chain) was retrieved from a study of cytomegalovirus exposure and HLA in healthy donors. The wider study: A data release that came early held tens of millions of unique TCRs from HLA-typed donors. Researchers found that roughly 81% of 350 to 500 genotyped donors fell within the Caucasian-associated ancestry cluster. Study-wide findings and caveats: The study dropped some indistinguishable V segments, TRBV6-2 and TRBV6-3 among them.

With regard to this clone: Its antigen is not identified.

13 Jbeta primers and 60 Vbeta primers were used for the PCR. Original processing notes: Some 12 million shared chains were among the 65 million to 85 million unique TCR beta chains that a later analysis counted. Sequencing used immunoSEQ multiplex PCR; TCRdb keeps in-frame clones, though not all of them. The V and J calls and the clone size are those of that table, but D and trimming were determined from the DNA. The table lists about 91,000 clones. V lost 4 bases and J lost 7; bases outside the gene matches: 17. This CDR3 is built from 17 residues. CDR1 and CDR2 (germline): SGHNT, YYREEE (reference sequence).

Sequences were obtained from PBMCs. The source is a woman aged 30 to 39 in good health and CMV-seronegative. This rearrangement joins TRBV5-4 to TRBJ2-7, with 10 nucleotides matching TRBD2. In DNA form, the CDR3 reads TGTGCCAGCAGCCTTGCTTCCGGGACTAGCGTTCTCACGGAGCAGTACTTC. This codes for CASSLASGTSVLTEQYF.